This T cell receptor beta chain comes out of a study of blood T cell repertoires in COVID-19 (dated by TCRdb to 2018 to 2021). Notes on the research overall: Samples from collaborators originated in the United States, Italy and Spain and spanned both the acute and convalescent phases of COVID-19. The material from the prospective study consisted of cDNA or gDNA derived from T cells, B-cell-depleted T cells, or PBMCs. Deeply sampled blood TCRbeta repertoires from subjects exposed to, actively infected with, or recovered from COVID-19 were included in the dataset. The repertoires were released in a freely available public database intended as a resource for research on the immune response to SARS-CoV-2. Samples came from the ongoing ImmuneRACE study (first 160 participants) plus 1,254 subjects from 6 global collaborators. Nearly every sample came with metadata listing a de-identified subject ID, COVID-19 status, age in years and sex. Where HLA class I and class II types were available, the types were taken from metadata supplied by the sample provider, not from assay-based typing.

One collaborating source in Seattle enrolled patients during active infection and followed them longitudinally through the course of disease. The collaborating institutions used their own protocols to collect whole blood in K2EDTA tubes. For TCRbeta analysis, collaborator samples were shipped as frozen whole blood, as isolated PBMCs, or as DNA extracted from either sample type. To note about this clone: No cognate antigen has been identified for it. No much larger clone exists at a distance of one base, and base qualities are not known.

Study-level results and caveats: The quantity of clinical and demographic metadata differed by source and by participant and was supplied without curation.

V and J lose 4 bases and 4 bases, and a span of 7 bases separates them. Looking up the germline V gene (reference sequence) yields CDR1 DFQATT and CDR2 SNEGSKA. The CDR3 holds 11 amino acids from the cysteine to the phenylalanine. Just the 33-base CDR3 DNA is kept, in frame starting at base 1. TCRbeta CDR3 regions were amplified from genomic DNA by means of the immunoSEQ Assay, a bias-controlled multiplex PCR. The original methods were these. The number of nucleated cells in each sample was estimated by amplification of reference gene primers within the assay. To quantify the absolute abundance of each unique TCRbeta CDR3 rearrangement, sequence reads were collapsed and filtered. Productive Simpson clonality was computed per sample as the square root of Simpson's diversity index over productive rearrangements. This is the immuneACCESS table as TCRdb keeps it, with only in-frame sequences that have V and J called. A part of the clones is gone; compared with another copy, unresolved V genes explain less than half, and the rest is unexplained. D and trimming come from the DNA, and the V and J calls and clone size come from that table. The sample table holds almost 200,000 clones, of which around four fifths were seen once. The top ten clonotypes cover 0.9% to 0.95% of the sample.

This receptor was taken from a man aged 55 to 69 with COVID-19, enrolled during active disease. The sample was peripheral blood. The chain links TRBV20-1 with TRBJ2-5; a tentative D call is TRBD2 (5 bases match). The sequence in DNA is TGCAGTGCTAATCGGGGAGAGACCCAGTACTTC. Its coded protein is CSANRGETQYF.